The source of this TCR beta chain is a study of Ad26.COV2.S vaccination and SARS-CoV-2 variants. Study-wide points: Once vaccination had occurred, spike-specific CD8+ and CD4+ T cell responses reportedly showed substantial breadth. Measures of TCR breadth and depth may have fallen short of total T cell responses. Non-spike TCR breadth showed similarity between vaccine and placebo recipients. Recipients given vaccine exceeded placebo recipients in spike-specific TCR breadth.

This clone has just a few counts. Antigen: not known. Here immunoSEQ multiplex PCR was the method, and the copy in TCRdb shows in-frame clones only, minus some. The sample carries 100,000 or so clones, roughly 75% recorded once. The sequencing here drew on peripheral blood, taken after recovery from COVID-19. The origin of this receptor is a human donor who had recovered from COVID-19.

The CDR3 bases are TGTGCCAGCAGCTATCCGGGACAGGGGCCCGGGGAGCTGTTTTTT. Its translation: CASSYPGQGPGELFF. The rearrangement links TRBV5-6 to TRBJ2-2, with 10 bases that match TRBD1. CDR3 length: 15 residues. In germline, CDR1 is SGHDT, CDR2 YYEEEE. V shed 3 bases and J 6 bases; nucleotides not matched to a gene: 5.